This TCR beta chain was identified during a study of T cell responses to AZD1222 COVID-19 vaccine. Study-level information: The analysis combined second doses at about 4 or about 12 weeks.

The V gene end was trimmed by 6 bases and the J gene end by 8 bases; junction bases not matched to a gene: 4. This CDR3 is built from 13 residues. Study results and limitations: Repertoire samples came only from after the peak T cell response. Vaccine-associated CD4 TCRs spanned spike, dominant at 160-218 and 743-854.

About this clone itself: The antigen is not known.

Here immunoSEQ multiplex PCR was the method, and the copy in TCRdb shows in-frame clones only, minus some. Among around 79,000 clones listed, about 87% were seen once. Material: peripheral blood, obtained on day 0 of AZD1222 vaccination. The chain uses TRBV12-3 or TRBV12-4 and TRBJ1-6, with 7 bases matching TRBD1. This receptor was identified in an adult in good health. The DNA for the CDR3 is TGTGCCAGCAGCCGGGACAGCTATTCACCCCTCCACTTT. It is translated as CASSRDSYSPLHF.